This entry lists 5 T cell receptor beta chains sequenced from one sample in a study of T cell responses to AZD1222 COVID-19 vaccine. Method: immunoSEQ multiplex PCR; TCRdb's copy keeps in-frame clones and lacks some. The repertoire consists of under 140,000 clones, with roughly 90% occurring once and the leading ten covering roughly 7.8%. Here the sequenced sample was peripheral blood, taken on day 0 of AZD1222 vaccination. These receptors came from an adult in good health.

This clone was detected a few times. This chain connects TRBV5-1 to TRBJ2-7, with D perhaps matching TRBD1 (5 bases). V was shortened by 4 bases and J by 7 bases, with 15 bases between the two germline ends. Germline CDR1 SGHRS, CDR2 YFSETQ. CDR3 length equals 13 residues. For the CDR3, the DNA is TGCGCCAGCAGCCCGACCAGTGACAGAGAGCAGTACTTC. Its translation: CASSPTSDREQYF.

The rearrangement joins TRBV4-1 to TRBJ1-1; TRBD1 aligns across 8 bases. The CDR3 is 15 amino acids. V lost 4 bases and J lost 4; bases outside the gene matches: 8. CDR1 is MGHRA, CDR2 YSYEKL, per germline. CDR3 region: CASSPDFGQGTEAFF. In nucleotides, the CDR3 is TGCGCCAGCAGCCCTGACTTTGGACAGGGCACTGAAGCTTTCTTT.

The rearrangement joins TRBV28 to TRBJ1-5; D unresolved. Germline V lookup: CDR1 MDHEN, CDR2 SYDVKM. This CDR3 contains 16 residues. V was trimmed by 8 bases and J by 0 bases, leaving 17 bases between them. DNA for the CDR3: TGTGCCAGCCAAGACCCCGGGCCGGATAGCAATCAGCCCCAGCATTTT. This codes for CASQDPGPDSNQPQHF. The variable domain in full, with the rest retrieved from reference TRBV28 and TRBJ1-5, is DVKVTQSSRYLVKRTGEKVFLECVQDMDHENMFWYRQDPGLGLRLIYFSYDVKMKEKGDIPEGYSVSREKKERFSLILESASTNQTSMYLCASQDPGPDSNQPQHFGDGTRLSIL.

The chain links TRBV18 to TRBJ2-7, with D perhaps TRBD1 or TRBD2 (5 bases each). Germline V gives CDR1 KGHSH, CDR2 LQKENI. CDR3 size: 13 residues. Trimming stripped 2 bases from V and 7 bases from J, with 12 bases between. For the CDR3, the DNA is TGTGCCAGCTCACCAAGGGACCTCGGGGAGCAGTACTTC. This codes for CASSPRDLGEQYF.

This rearrangement joins TRBV5-1 to TRBJ1-2; D might be TRBD1 (5 bases). The CDR3 is 15 residues long. V was cut by 4 bases and J by 4 bases, with 17 bases left in between. CDR1 is SGHRS, CDR2 YFSETQ, per germline. In nucleotides, the CDR3 is TGCGCCAGCAGCACCCCGACAGACTCGCCCTATGGCTACACCTTC. Residues: CASSTPTDSPYGYTF.